These 9 T cell receptor beta chains came from one sample sequenced in a study of T cell repertoires in cytomegalovirus infection (dated by TCRdb to the late 2010s). Instrument on record: Illumina HiSeq 1500. The public reads were quality trimmed at Q25 with fastp and then assembled into clones with MiXCR by TCRdb, keeping productive beta chains. Every CDR3 protein is listed once, alongside the most common genes and DNA of its rows. The sample yields a few hundred thousand distinct CDR3 sequences; about 15% were counted once. In total, the top ten clones hold about half of the sample. Sequencing input: CD8+ T cells from PBMCs. Receptor source: a human donor in good health (CMV status not recorded). Some clones in this sample may be carry-over from other donors' samples.

This clonotype showed up many times. This chain connects TRBV7-2 to TRBJ1-5, with D tentatively TRBD1 (6 bases). CDR3 size: 15 residues. Trimming pared 7 bases from V and 6 bases from J, leaving 19 bases between. The V gene's germline CDR1 is SGHTA and CDR2 FQGNSA. CDR3 residues: CASTLMGGWGQPQHF. CDR3 DNA sequence: TGTGCCAGCACCCTTATGGGGGGCTGGGGTCAGCCCCAGCATTTT.

This clonotype was seen more than once but under ten times. The chain combines TRBV28 with TRBJ1-5, with D possibly TRBD1 on 6 matching bases. The CDR3 is 14 residues long. In germline, CDR1 is MDHEN, CDR2 SYDVKM. The V and J ends lost 6 bases and 1 base respectively, with 10 bases between them. CDR3 residues: CASSGGGSNQPQHF. CDR3 sequence (DNA): TGTGCCAGCAGCGGGGGCGGGAGCAATCAGCCCCAGCATTTT.

The chain has TRBV7-8 and TRBJ1-4, with D maybe TRBD1 (6 bases). This CDR3 comprises 16 residues. CDR1 is SGHVS, CDR2 FQNEAQ, per germline. Trimming took off 0 bases at V and 0 bases at J, with 8 bases between the two ends. CDR3 loop: CASSLAGQPTNEKLFF. DNA for the CDR3: TGTGCCAGCAGCTTAGCTGGACAGCCAACTAATGAAAAACTGTTTTTT.

This sequence joins TRBV6-2 or TRBV6-3 and TRBJ1-5; weak D call: TRBD1 (5 bases). The CDR3 is made up of 21 amino acids. Trimming cost V 0 bases and J 2 bases, with 26 bases left between them. The germline CDR1 and CDR2 sequences are MNHEY and SVGEGT. The CDR3 sequence is CASSYSKSRGRALWGNQPQHF. CDR3 nucleotides: TGTGCCAGCAGTTACTCGAAGAGCCGTGGCAGGGCCCTATGGGGCAATCAGCCCCAGCATTTT.

This clonotype was detected ten times or more. The chain combines TRBV7-9 with TRBJ2-5; possibly TRBD1 or TRBD2 for D (5 bases each). The CDR3 totals 13 residues. Germline lookup yields CDR1 SEHNR and CDR2 FQNEAQ (reference sequence). V shed 4 bases and J shed 2 bases, with 8 bases lying between them. The DNA of the CDR3 is TGTGCCAGCAGCTGGGACCCACAAGAGACCCAGTACTTC. The encoded protein is CASSWDPQETQYF.

This clonotype has more than one count but fewer than ten. The rearrangement joins TRBV5-1 to TRBJ1-1, with 10 bases that match TRBD1. This CDR3 is built from 17 residues. The junction had 9 bases not matched to a gene; V was cut back by 4 bases and J by 0 bases. Germline values: CDR1 SGHRS, CDR2 YFSETQ. In DNA form, the CDR3 reads TGCGCCAGCAGCCCCTTCCCGGGACAGGGGATGAACACTGAAGCTTTCTTT. Translated: CASSPFPGQGMNTEAFF.

The genes are TRBV28 and TRBJ2-7; D remains unclear. Trimming left V 3 bases short and J 9 bases short, with 6 bases between. The CDR3 covers 10 residues. The germline CDR1 and CDR2 sequences are MDHEN and SYDVKM. In DNA, the CDR3 is TGTGCCAGCAGTTTCGACCGGCAGTACTTC. Its protein product is CASSFDRQYF.

This clonotype turned up a few times. CDR3 nucleotides: TGTGCCAGCAGCCCGGACAGGGAGTATAATTCACCCCTCCACTTT. Its translation is CASSPDREYNSPLHF. This sequence joins TRBV6-2 or TRBV6-3 and TRBJ1-6, with 8 bases that match TRBD1. The CDR3 consists of 15 residues. CDR1 is MNHEY, CDR2 SVGEGT, per germline. After removal of 6 bases from V and 4 bases from J, the junction contained 5 bases not matched to a gene.

This clonotype was picked up many times. This sequence joins TRBV7-6 and TRBJ1-5; 7 bases are shared with TRBD1. Germline V lookup: CDR1 SGHVS, CDR2 FNYEAQ. The CDR3 length is 14 residues. The V and J ends lost 1 base and 8 bases, in that order; junction bases with no gene match: 5. CDR3 residues: CASSLGQGVEPQHF. The DNA for the CDR3 is TGTGCCAGCAGCTTAGGGCAGGGGGTTGAGCCCCAGCATTTT.